The 27 T cell receptor beta chains given below trace back to one sample, sequenced in a study of blood T cell repertoires in COVID-19. This table comes from immunoSEQ multiplex PCR, and its TCRdb copy is limited to in-frame clones, with some not included. The sample holds about 23,000 clones, 80% to 90% seen once. Sequencing used peripheral blood. The receptors here all came from an elderly woman with active or convalescent COVID-19.

The J gene is TRBJ2-1, the V gene TRBV9, with TRBD1 identical over 7 bases. Trimming cost V 4 bases and J 0 bases; bases outside gene matches: 10. There are 17 residues in the CDR3. CDR1 SGDLS and CDR2 YYNGEE come from the germline V gene. DNA for the CDR3: TGTGCCAGCAGCAATCACAGGGGCCAGAGCTCCTACAATGAGCAGTTCTTC. Protein product: CASSNHRGQSSYNEQFF.

The table lists this clone with a count of one. The genes are TRBV25-1 and TRBJ2-7; the match to TRBD2 covers 10 bases. Trimming took 6 bases from V and 3 from J; bases not matched to a gene: 2. CDR1 and CDR2 (germline): MGHDK, SYGVNS. The CDR3 has 13 residues. The DNA for the CDR3 is TGTGCCAGCAGGGCTAGCGGGAGCTACGAGCAGTACTTC. Translation gives CASRASGSYEQYF.

The chain recombines TRBV5-1 with TRBJ2-1; TRBD1 might be the D (7 bases). Germline V CDR1 and CDR2: SGHRS, YFSETQ. The CDR3 is 14 amino acids. The V end lost 4 bases, the J end lost 10 bases, and 18 bases lay between the germline ends. The CDR3 spells CASSAGGDSGEQFF. In DNA, the CDR3 is TGCGCCAGCAGCGCAGGGGGTGACAGCGGGGAGCAGTTCTTC.

This chain uses TRBV9 with TRBJ2-1, with D possibly being TRBD2 (6 bases). The V gene's germline CDR1 is SGDLS and CDR2 YYNGEE. This CDR3 comprises 14 residues. V shed 3 bases and J shed 6 bases, with 13 bases lying between them. CDR3 sequence reads: CASSGGIDSNEQFF. The CDR3 nucleotides read TGTGCCAGCAGCGGCGGGATCGACAGCAATGAGCAGTTCTTC.

The chain links TRBV18 to TRBJ2-3, with 7 bases aligning to TRBD1. The CDR3 totals 13 residues. Germline-derived CDR1 and CDR2 are KGHSH and LQKENI. Trimming took 7 bases from V and 4 from J; bases not matched to a gene: 5. The CDR3 reads CASCRQGADTQYF. The CDR3 DNA reads as TGTGCCAGCTGCCGCCAGGGGGCAGATACGCAGTATTTT. Complete variable domain (other parts from reference TRBV18 and TRBJ2-3): NAGVMQNPRHLVRRRGQEARLRCSPMKGHSHVYWYRQLPEEGLKFMVYLQKENIIDESGMPKERFSAEFPKEGPSILRIQQVVRGDSAAYFCASCRQGADTQYFGPGTRLTVL.

Points on this clone: The junction and the germline gene differ at one end; a read error may be behind it. The J gene is TRBJ1-1, the V gene TRBV4-1, with D maybe TRBD1 (6 bases). Germline V CDR1 and CDR2: MGHRA, YSYEKL. CDR3 length equals 16 residues. The CDR3 loop is CASSKSAGARNTEAFF. The CDR3 region has the DNA TGCGCAAGCAGTAAAAGTGCGGGGGCGAGGAACACTGAAGCTTTCTTT.

V usage is TRBV5-3 and J usage is TRBJ2-5; maybe TRBD2 (7 bases). TRBV5-3 is an open reading frame, and its role is uncertain. Trimming took 4 bases from V and 5 from J, leaving 9 bases between them. CDR3 length equals 12 residues. The CDR3 protein is CARSAGAETQYF. Written as DNA, the CDR3 is TGTGCCAGAAGCGCGGGGGCCGAGACCCAGTACTTC.

J is TRBJ1-3 and V is TRBV6-5; unclear D gene. Per the germline V gene, CDR1 is MNHEY and CDR2 is SVGAGI. The V and J ends lost 5 bases and 4 bases respectively, with 12 bases between them. The CDR3 spans 14 residues. CDR3 loop: CASSPRGFGNTIYF. CDR3 DNA: TGTGCCAGCAGTCCCCGAGGGTTCGGAAACACCATATATTTT.

The chain couples TRBV5-1 to TRBJ1-2; the D is unclear. Germline CDR1 is SGHRS and CDR2 is YFSETQ. The CDR3 loop spans 15 amino acids. Trimming left V 1 base short and J 2 bases short, with 12 bases between. CDR3 region: CASSLLGVPNYGYTF. The DNA for the CDR3 is TGCGCCAGCAGCTTGCTCGGTGTCCCAAACTATGGCTACACCTTC.

This clone appeared once. V is TRBV11-3 and J is TRBJ2-3, with D perhaps matching TRBD2 (6 bases). Between the trimmed V and J ends, which lost 7 bases and 2 bases, there was a span of 13 bases. Looked up from germline, CDR1 is SGHNT and CDR2 is YENEEA. The CDR3 length is 14 residues. The CDR3 nucleotides read TGTGCCAGCACCCCTGGGGGGACCACAGATACGCAGTATTTT. This encodes CASTPGGTTDTQYF.

V and J are TRBV25-1 and TRBJ1-1; 7 bases are a match to TRBD1. Trimming took 4 bases from V and 8 from J; bases not matched to a gene: 7. This CDR3 comprises 13 residues. CDR1 is MGHDK, CDR2 SYGVNS, per germline. CDR3 nucleotide sequence: TGTGCCAGCAGTGTAATACAGGGGATCGAAGCTTTCTTT. As protein: CASSVIQGIEAFF.

The count of this clone is one. The V gene is TRBV2, the J gene TRBJ1-1; 7 bases agree with TRBD1. Germline-derived CDR1 and CDR2 are SNHLY and FYNNEI. The CDR3 runs to 14 residues. V gave up 6 bases and J gave up 4 bases; unmatched junction bases: 8. The CDR3 DNA is TGTGCCAGCAGCCCAGACAGGGTTTTCACTGAAGCTTTCTTT. Translating gives CASSPDRVFTEAFF.

CDR3 bases: TGTGCCAGCATTATGAGGGACAGGGGAAACTATGGCTACACCTTC. It codes for CASIMRDRGNYGYTF. The J gene is TRBJ1-2, the V gene TRBV6-5, with TRBD1 matching 10 bases. Unmatched junction bases numbered 7, after V lost 7 bases and J lost 2 bases. Germline V gives CDR1 MNHEY, CDR2 SVGAGI. This CDR3 is built from 15 residues.

The chain has TRBV5-1 and TRBJ2-2; D perhaps matches TRBD1 (5 bases). Trimming cost V 4 bases and J 2 bases, with 12 bases left between them. The CDR3 is 15 amino acids. In germline, CDR1 is SGHRS, CDR2 YFSETQ. The CDR3 region is CASSPWGTNTGELFF. CDR3 in DNA: TGCGCCAGCAGCCCCTGGGGCACCAACACCGGGGAGCTGTTTTTT.

The chain has TRBV9 and TRBJ1-5; 9 bases align to TRBD1. The V segment lost 0 bases and the J segment 6 bases; nucleotides outside the gene matches: 4. The CDR3 length is 15 residues. CDR1 SGDLS and CDR2 YYNGEE come from the germline V gene. CDR3 protein: CASSVGGTGFQPQHF. The CDR3 bases are TGTGCCAGCAGCGTAGGGGGGACAGGGTTTCAGCCCCAGCATTTT.

V and J are TRBV2 and TRBJ1-1, with TRBD1 as a possible D gene (5 bases). CDR1 SNHLY and CDR2 FYNNEI come from the germline V gene. Trimming pared 2 bases from V and 4 bases from J, leaving 14 bases between. There are 15 residues in the CDR3. The CDR3: CASSETRVIFTEAFF. In nucleotides, the CDR3 is TGTGCCAGCAGTGAAACCAGGGTTATATTCACTGAAGCTTTCTTT. The whole variable domain, remainder taken from reference TRBV2 and TRBJ1-1, is EPEVTQTPSHQVTQMGQEVILRCVPISNHLYFYWYRQILGQKVEFLVSFYNNEISEKSEIFDDQFSVERPDGSNFTLKIRSTKLEDSAMYFCASSETRVIFTEAFFGQGTRLTVV.

The chain combines TRBV28 with TRBJ2-7; TRBD2 aligns across 7 bases. CDR1 and CDR2 (germline): MDHEN, SYDVKM. V shed 1 base and J 0 bases; nucleotides not matched to a gene: 3. CDR3 length equals 15 residues. The CDR3 reads CASSLSSGYSYEQYF. The CDR3 DNA sequence: TGTGCCAGCAGTTTATCTAGCGGTTACTCCTACGAGCAGTACTTC.

The V call is TRBV18, the J call TRBJ1-4, with D maybe TRBD1 (6 bases). With 3 bases removed from V and 3 bases from J, the gap between germline ends came to 11 bases. The CDR3 is 15 residues long. The V gene's germline CDR1 is KGHSH and CDR2 LQKENI. CDR3 in DNA: TGTGCCAGCTCACCCCGACAGGACTCTAATGAAAAACTGTTTTTT. Its translation: CASSPRQDSNEKLFF.

This chain links TRBV5-1 with TRBJ2-7; TRBD1 matches 7 bases. After removal of 3 bases from V and 3 bases from J, the junction contained 9 bases not matched to a gene. CDR3 length: 15 amino acids. CDR1 and CDR2 from the germline V gene are SGHRS and YFSETQ. CDR3 region: CASSSGTAANYEQYF. CDR3 DNA sequence: TGCGCCAGCAGCTCCGGGACAGCGGCCAACTACGAGCAGTACTTC.

V is TRBV27 and J is TRBJ2-5; the match to TRBD2 covers 9 bases. This CDR3 comprises 17 residues. J lost 4 bases, V lost 5 bases, and 14 bases had no gene match. CDR1 and CDR2 (germline): MNHEY, SMNVEV (reference sequence). CDR3 residues: CASSERAGGVAGETQYF. CDR3 in DNA: TGTGCCAGCAGTGAAAGGGCGGGAGGGGTTGCGGGAGAGACCCAGTACTTC.

This clone has only a few counts. The CDR3, as DNA: TGTGCCAGCACGGACAGGGGGCCGAACACTGAAGCTTTCTTT. This codes for CASTDRGPNTEAFF. V gene TRBV27 combines with J gene TRBJ1-1; 11 bases agree with TRBD1. This CDR3 is 14 amino acids long. With V trimmed by 7 bases and J by 1 base, 2 bases remained unmatched. The germline V gene has CDR1 MNHEY and CDR2 SMNVEV (reference sequence).

The chain is built from TRBV27 and TRBJ2-2; D is unclear. Germline CDR1 MNHEY, CDR2 SMNVEV (reference sequence). This CDR3 is 13 amino acids long. Trimming removed 6 bases at V and 4 bases at J, with 9 bases between. In DNA, the CDR3 is TGTGCCAGCAGCCTATGGTCCACCGGGGAGCTGTTTTTT. It encodes CASSLWSTGELFF.

The chain couples TRBV5-1 to TRBJ1-6, with 7 bases aligning to TRBD1. This CDR3 is 16 amino acids long. Germline V gives CDR1 SGHRS, CDR2 YFSETQ. Trimming removed 0 bases from V and 6 bases from J; junction bases left unmatched: 6. CDR3 sequence (DNA): TGCGCCAGCAGCTTGGGACAGGGATCGGGTAATTCACCCCTCCACTTT. It yields the protein CASSLGQGSGNSPLHF.

This chain links TRBV30 with TRBJ1-6, with TRBD1 identical over 7 bases. With V trimmed by 0 bases and J by 10 bases, 6 bases remained unmatched. Germline CDR1 is GTSNPN and CDR2 is SVGIG (reference sequence). CDR3 length: 14 amino acids. The CDR3 loop is CAWSVLGGDSPLHF. CDR3 in DNA: TGTGCCTGGAGTGTACTAGGGGGCGACTCACCCCTCCACTTT.

J is TRBJ2-5 and V is TRBV2; tentatively, D is TRBD2 (7 bases). Between the trimmed V and J ends, which lost 1 base and 1 base, there was a span of 13 bases. CDR3 length: 16 amino acids. Germline CDR1 reads SNHLY; CDR2 reads FYNNEI. DNA for the CDR3: TGTGCCAGCAGTGAAGGTTTGAGGGGGGGCCAAGAGACCCAGTACTTC. Translation gives CASSEGLRGGQETQYF.

The CDR3 is CASSTPGQGTDTQYF. For the CDR3, the DNA is TGTGCCAGCAGCACCCCGGGACAGGGGACAGATACGCAGTATTTT. V usage is TRBV28 and J usage is TRBJ2-3; 10 bases match TRBD1. V dropped 6 bases and J dropped 3; count of bases not matched to a gene: 6. Germline CDR1 and CDR2: MDHEN and SYDVKM. This CDR3 has 15 residues. Variable domain in full (rest from reference TRBV28 and TRBJ2-3): DVKVTQSSRYLVKRTGEKVFLECVQDMDHENMFWYRQDPGLGLRLIYFSYDVKMKEKGDIPEGYSVSREKKERFSLILESASTNQTSMYLCASSTPGQGTDTQYFGPGTRLTVL.

The rearrangement links TRBV4-2 to TRBJ2-1; possible D gene TRBD2, 5 bases. The V and J ends lost 0 bases and 0 bases respectively, with 12 bases between them. The germline V gene has CDR1 LGHNA and CDR2 YNFKEQ. The CDR3 is 17 residues long. For the CDR3, the DNA is TGTGCCAGCAGCCAAGAATGGACTGGGAACTCCTACAATGAGCAGTTCTTC. Encoded protein: CASSQEWTGNSYNEQFF.